This TCR beta chain was found in a study of blood T cell repertoires in COVID-19. Study details: Samples came from the United States, Italy and Spain, spanning acute and convalescent COVID-19.

How the authors handled the data: For nucleated cells, counts were estimated from reference gene primer amplification. TCRdb keeps only in-frame clones here, not all; method: immunoSEQ multiplex PCR. For V, J and clone size, that table is used; D and trimming come from the DNA. The table has about 300,000 clones, 87% seen once. CDR3 length: 19 amino acids. V lost 5 bases and J lost 7; bases outside the gene matches: 22. The germline gives CDR1 SGHAT, CDR2 FQNNGV. Participants came from about 24 US areas, aged roughly 18 to 90 years. Recovery among Cohort 3 donors was established by two negative PCRs, clearance, or symptom resolution.

The chain links TRBV11-2 to TRBJ2-1, with 8 bases lining up with TRBD2. Sequences were obtained from PBMCs or T cells enriched from blood (not recorded which). The receptor was isolated from a woman under 40 who had recovered from COVID-19. The CDR3 nucleotides are TGTGCCAGCAGCCCAAGGGGTAGTTCGCGGGGGGCCCTTCGGAATGAGCAGTTCTTC. Its translation: CASSPRGSSRGALRNEQFF.